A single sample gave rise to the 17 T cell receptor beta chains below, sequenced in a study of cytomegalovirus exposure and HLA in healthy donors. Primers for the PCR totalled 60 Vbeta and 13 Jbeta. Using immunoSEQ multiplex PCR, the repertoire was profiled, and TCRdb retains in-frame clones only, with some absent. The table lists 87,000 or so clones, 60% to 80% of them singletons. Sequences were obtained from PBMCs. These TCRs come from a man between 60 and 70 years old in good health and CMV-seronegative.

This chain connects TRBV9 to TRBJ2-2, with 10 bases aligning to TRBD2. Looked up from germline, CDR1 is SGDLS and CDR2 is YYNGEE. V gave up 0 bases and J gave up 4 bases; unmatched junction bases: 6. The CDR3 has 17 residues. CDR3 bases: TGTGCCAGCAGCGTAGCCCTAGCGGGAGTTGGCACCGGGGAGCTGTTTTTT. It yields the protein CASSVALAGVGTGELFF.

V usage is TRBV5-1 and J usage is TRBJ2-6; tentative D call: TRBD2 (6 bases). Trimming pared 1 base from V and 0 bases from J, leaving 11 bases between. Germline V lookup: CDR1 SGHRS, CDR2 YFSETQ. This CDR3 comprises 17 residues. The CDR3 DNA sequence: TGCGCCAGCAGCTTGTCCGGGACTTCCTCTGGGGCCAACGTCCTGACTTTC. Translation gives CASSLSGTSSGANVLTF.

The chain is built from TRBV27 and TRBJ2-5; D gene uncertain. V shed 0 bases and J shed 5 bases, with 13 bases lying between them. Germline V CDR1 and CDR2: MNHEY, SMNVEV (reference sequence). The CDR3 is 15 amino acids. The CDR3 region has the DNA TGTGCCAGCAGTTTATCGGTCAGTATGTCGGAGACCCAGTACTTC. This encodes CASSLSVSMSETQYF.

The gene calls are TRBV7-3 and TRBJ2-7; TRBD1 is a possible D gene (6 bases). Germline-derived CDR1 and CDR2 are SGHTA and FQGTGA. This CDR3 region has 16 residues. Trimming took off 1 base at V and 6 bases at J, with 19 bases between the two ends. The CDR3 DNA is TGTGCCAGCAGCTTAAATCCTAGTGGGGCAGGGGTCGAGCAGTACTTC. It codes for CASSLNPSGAGVEQYF.

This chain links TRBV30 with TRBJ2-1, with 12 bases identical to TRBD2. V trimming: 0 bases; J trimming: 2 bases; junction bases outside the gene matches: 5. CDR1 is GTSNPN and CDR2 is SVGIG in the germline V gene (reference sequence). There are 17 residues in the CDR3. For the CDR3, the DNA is TGTGCCTGGAGTGTACGCCCTAGCGGGAGGGCCTACAATGAGCAGTTCTTC. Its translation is CAWSVRPSGRAYNEQFF.

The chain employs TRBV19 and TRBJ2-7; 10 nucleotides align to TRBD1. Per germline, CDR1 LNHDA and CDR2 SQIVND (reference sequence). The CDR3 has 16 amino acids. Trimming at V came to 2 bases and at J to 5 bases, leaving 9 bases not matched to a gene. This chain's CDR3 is CASSILGGQGYDEQYF. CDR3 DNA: TGTGCCAGTAGTATATTAGGGGGACAGGGGTACGACGAGCAGTACTTC.

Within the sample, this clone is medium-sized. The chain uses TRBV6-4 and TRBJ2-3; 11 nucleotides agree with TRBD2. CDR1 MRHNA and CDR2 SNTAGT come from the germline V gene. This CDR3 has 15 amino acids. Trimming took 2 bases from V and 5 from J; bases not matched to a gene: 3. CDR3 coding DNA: TGTGCCAGCAGTGACGCGACTAGCGGGGTAGATACGCAGTATTTT. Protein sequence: CASSDATSGVDTQYF.

The CDR3 nucleotides are TGTGCCTGGAGCCCAGGGAGGGTCACTGAAGCTTTCTTT. Translation: CAWSPGRVTEAFF. The chain employs TRBV30 and TRBJ1-1; D is possibly TRBD1 (5 bases). Trimming stripped 3 bases from V and 4 bases from J, with 12 bases between. The germline V gene encodes CDR1 GTSNPN and CDR2 SVGIG (reference sequence). The CDR3 has 13 residues.

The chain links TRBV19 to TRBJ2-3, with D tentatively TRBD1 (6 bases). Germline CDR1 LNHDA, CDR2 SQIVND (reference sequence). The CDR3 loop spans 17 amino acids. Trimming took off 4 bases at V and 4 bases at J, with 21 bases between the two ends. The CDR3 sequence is CASSTDVGAGVADTQYF. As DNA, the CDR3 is TGTGCCAGTAGTACCGATGTGGGGGCAGGGGTCGCAGATACGCAGTATTTT.

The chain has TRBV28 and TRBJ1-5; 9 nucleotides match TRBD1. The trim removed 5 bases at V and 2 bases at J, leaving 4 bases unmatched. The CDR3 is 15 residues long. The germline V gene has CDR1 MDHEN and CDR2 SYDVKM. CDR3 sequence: CASSPRTGGNQPQHF. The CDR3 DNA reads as TGTGCCAGCAGTCCAAGGACAGGGGGCAATCAGCCCCAGCATTTT.

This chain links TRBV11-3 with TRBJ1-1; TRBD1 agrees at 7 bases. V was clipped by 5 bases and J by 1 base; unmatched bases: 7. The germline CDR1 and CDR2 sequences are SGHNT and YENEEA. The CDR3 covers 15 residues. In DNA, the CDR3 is TGTGCCAGCAGCAACACAGGGGCTGAGAACACTGAAGCTTTCTTT. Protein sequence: CASSNTGAENTEAFF.

The CDR3 loop is CASSLAGVNYGYTF. CDR3 coding DNA: TGCGCCAGCAGCTTGGCAGGGGTTAACTATGGCTACACCTTC. The V gene is TRBV5-1, the J gene TRBJ1-2; tentatively, D is TRBD1 (6 bases). The CDR3 extends over 14 amino acids. Trimming removed 0 bases at V and 1 base at J, with 7 bases between. Germline V gene data show CDR1 as SGHRS and CDR2 as YFSETQ.

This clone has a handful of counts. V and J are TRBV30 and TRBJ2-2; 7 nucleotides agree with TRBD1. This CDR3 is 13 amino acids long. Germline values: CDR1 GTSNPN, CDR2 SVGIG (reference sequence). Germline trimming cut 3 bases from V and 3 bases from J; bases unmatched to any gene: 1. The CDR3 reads CAWRQGYTGELFF. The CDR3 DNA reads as TGTGCCTGGAGACAGGGGTACACCGGGGAGCTGTTTTTT.

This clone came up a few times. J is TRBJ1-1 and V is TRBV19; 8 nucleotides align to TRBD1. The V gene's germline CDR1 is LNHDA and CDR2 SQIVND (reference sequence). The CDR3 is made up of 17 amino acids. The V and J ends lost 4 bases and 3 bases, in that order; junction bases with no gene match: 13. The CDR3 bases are TGTGCCAGTAGTAGATACCTAGGACAGGGAGCCGACACTGAAGCTTTCTTT. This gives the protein CASSRYLGQGADTEAFF.

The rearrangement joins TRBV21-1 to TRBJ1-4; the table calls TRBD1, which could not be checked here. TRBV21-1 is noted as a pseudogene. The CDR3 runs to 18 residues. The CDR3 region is CASSTQQGPRPYNEKLFF. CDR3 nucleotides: TGTGCCAGCAGCACTCAACAGGGGCCCCGACCCTATAATGAAAAACTGTTTTTT.

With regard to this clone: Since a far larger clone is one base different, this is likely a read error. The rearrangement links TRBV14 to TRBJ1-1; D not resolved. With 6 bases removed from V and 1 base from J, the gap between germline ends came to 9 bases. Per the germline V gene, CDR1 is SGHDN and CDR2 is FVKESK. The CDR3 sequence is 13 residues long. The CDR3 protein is CASSRNRNTEAFF. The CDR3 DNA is TGTGCCAGCAGTCGCAACAGGAACACTGAAGCTTTCTTT.

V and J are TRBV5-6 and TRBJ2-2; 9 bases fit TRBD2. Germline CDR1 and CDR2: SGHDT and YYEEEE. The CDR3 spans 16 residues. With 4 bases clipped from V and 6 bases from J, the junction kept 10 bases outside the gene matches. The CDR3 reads CASSAGAGGHSGELFF. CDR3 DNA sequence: TGTGCCAGCAGCGCCGGGGCGGGGGGGCATTCCGGGGAGCTGTTTTTT.